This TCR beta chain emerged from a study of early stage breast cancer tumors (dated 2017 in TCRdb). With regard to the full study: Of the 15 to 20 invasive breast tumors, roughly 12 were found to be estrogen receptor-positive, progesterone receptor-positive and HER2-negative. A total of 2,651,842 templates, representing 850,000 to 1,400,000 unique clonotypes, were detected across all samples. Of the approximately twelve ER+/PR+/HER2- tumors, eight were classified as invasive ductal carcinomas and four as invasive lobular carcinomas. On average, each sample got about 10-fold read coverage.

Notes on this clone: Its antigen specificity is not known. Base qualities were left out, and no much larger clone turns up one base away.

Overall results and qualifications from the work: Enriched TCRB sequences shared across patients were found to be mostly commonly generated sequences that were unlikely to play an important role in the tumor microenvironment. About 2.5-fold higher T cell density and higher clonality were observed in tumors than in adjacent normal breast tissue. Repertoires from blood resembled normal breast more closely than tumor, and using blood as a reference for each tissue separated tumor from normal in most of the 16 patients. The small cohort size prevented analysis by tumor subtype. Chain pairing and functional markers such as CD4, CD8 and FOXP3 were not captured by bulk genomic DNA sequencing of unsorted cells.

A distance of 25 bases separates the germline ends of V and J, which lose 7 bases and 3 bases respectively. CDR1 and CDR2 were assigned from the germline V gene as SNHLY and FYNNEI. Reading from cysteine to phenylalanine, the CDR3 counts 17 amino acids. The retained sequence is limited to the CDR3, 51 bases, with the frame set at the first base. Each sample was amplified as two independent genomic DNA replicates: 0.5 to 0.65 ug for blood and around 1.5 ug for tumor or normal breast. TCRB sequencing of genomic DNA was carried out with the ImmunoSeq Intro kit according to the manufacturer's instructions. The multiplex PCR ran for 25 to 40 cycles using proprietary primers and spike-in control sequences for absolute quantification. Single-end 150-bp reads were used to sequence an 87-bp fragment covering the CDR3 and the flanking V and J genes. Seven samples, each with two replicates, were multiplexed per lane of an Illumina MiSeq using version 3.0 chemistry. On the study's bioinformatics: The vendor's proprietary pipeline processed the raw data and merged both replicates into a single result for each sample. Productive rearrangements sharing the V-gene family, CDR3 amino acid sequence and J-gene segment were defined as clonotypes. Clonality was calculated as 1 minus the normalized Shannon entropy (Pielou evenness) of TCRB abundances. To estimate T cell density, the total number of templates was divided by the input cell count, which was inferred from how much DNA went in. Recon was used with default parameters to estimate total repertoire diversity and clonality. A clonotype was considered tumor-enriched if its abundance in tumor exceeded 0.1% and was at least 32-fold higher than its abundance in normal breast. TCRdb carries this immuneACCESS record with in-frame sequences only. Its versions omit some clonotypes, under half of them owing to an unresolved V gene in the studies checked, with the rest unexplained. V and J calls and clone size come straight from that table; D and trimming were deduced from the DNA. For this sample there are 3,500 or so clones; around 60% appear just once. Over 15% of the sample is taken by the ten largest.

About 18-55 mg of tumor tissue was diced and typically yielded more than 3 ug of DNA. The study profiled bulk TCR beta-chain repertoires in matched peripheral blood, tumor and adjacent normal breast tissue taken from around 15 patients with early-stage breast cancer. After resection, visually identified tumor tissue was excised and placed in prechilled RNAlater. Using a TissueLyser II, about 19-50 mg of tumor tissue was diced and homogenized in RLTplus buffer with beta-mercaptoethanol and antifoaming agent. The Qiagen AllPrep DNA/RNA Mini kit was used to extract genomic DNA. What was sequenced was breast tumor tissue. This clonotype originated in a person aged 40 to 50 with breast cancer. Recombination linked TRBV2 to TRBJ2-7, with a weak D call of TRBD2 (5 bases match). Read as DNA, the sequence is TGTGCCAGCACCCAAGGGAGTCCTAGTAGTATCCGCTACGAGCAGTACTTC. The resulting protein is CASTQGSPSSIRYEQYF. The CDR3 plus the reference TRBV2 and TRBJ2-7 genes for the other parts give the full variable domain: EPEVTQTPSHQVTQMGQEVILRCVPISNHLYFYWYRQILGQKVEFLVSFYNNEISEKSEIFDDQFSVERPDGSNFTLKIRSTKLEDSAMYFCASTQGSPSSIRYEQYFGPGTRLTVT.